Following are 13 T cell receptor beta chains from one sample sequenced in a study of blood T cell repertoires in COVID-19. This table comes from immunoSEQ multiplex PCR, and its TCRdb copy is limited to in-frame clones, with some not included. The table has around 280,000 clones, approximately 91% seen once. The specimen was PBMCs or T cells enriched from blood (not recorded which). The receptors stem from a woman between 35 and 50 years old who had recovered from COVID-19.

This chain joins TRBV5-1 and TRBJ2-5; D not resolved. The CDR3 has 13 residues. CDR1 SGHRS and CDR2 YFSETQ come from the germline V gene. The ends were cut back, 4 bases at V and 5 bases at J, with 12 bases in the middle. CDR3 in amino acids: CASSLGVAETQYF. CDR3 nucleotides: TGCGCCAGCAGCCTTGGTGTCGCGGAGACCCAGTACTTC.

With regard to this clone: This CDR3 is also generated by other DNA sequences in the sample. The J gene is TRBJ2-5, the V gene TRBV5-1; 7 bases line up with TRBD1. This CDR3 spans 14 amino acids. V lost 4 bases, J lost 2 bases, and 5 bases stayed unmatched. Germline CDR1 and CDR2: SGHRS and YFSETQ. Here the CDR3 DNA reads TGCGCCAGCAGCCCGGGACAGATTCAAGAGACCCAGTACTTC. Its protein product is CASSPGQIQETQYF.

The chain couples TRBV30 to TRBJ1-2; 7 bases line up with TRBD1. CDR1 and CDR2 from the germline V gene are GTSNPN and SVGIG (reference sequence). The length of the CDR3 is 14 residues. The J segment lost 4 bases and the V segment lost 2 bases, leaving 7 bases of the junction unmatched. The CDR3 sequence: CAWSRDSNLYGYTF. The DNA for the CDR3 is TGTGCCTGGAGTAGGGACAGCAATCTCTATGGCTACACCTTC.

The rearrangement joins TRBV25-1 to TRBJ1-6; a possible D gene is TRBD1 (5 bases). Germline V lookup: CDR1 MGHDK, CDR2 SYGVNS. V was cut by 2 bases and J by 0 bases, with 11 bases left in between. The CDR3 spans 17 residues. The DNA of the CDR3 is TGTGCCAGCAGTGAAGCGGCAGGGATCTCCTATAATTCACCCCTCCACTTT. Encoded protein: CASSEAAGISYNSPLHF.

The chain combines TRBV7-2 with TRBJ1-5; TRBD1 is a possible D gene (5 bases). The CDR3 covers 14 residues. Germline assignment: CDR1 SGHTA and CDR2 FQGNSA. V was cut by 2 bases and J by 7 bases, with 12 bases left in between. CDR3 in amino acids: CASSLQRGGQPQHF. CDR3 nucleotides: TGTGCCAGCAGCTTACAGCGGGGCGGGCAGCCCCAGCATTTT.

This clone was counted once. CDR3: CASSIGTGRAEAFF. The CDR3 DNA sequence: TGTGCCAGTAGTATAGGAACAGGTAGAGCTGAAGCTTTCTTT. The chain recombines TRBV19 with TRBJ1-1, with D maybe TRBD1 (5 bases). The V end was cut by 1 base, the J end by 6 bases, with 12 bases between. The CDR3 totals 14 residues. In germline, CDR1 is LNHDA, CDR2 SQIVND (reference sequence).

The CDR3 bases are TGTGCCAGCAGTCCCACTAGGGGGACAGGGGGAGAGACCCAGTACTTC. The encoded protein is CASSPTRGTGGETQYF. The chain carries TRBV7-2 and TRBJ2-5; 11 positions agree with TRBD1. V was pared by 6 bases and J by 4 bases, with 10 bases of the junction left unmatched. The CDR3 is 16 residues long. Germline CDR1 SGHTA, CDR2 FQGNSA.

The chain joins TRBV1 to TRBJ2-7; no check of the table's D call, TRBD1, against the DNA was made. TRBV1 is shown as a pseudogene. This CDR3 comprises 15 residues. CDR3 coding DNA: TGCACCAGCAGCCGTAATTGGACAGACCCCTACGAGCAGTACTTC. Translating gives CTSSRNWTDPYEQYF.

The chain combines TRBV18 with TRBJ1-1; tentative D call: TRBD1 (5 bases). CDR1 is KGHSH and CDR2 is LQKENI in the germline V gene. The germline V and J ends were trimmed by 2 bases and 4 bases, with 17 bases remaining between them. CDR3 length equals 16 residues. The DNA of the CDR3 is TGTGCCAGCTCACCAACCGACGTATGGGGCGGCACTGAAGCTTTCTTT. This codes for CASSPTDVWGGTEAFF.

The rearrangement joins TRBV12-5 to TRBJ2-1, with D tentatively TRBD1 (5 bases). The length of the CDR3 is 18 residues. V dropped 2 bases and J dropped 1 base, with 18 bases sitting between them. The germline V gene has CDR1 LGHNT and CDR2 FRNRAP. The CDR3, as DNA: TGTGCTAGTGGTTTGACCACAAGGGGCGGACCTTCCTACAATGAGCAGTTCTTC. This gives the protein CASGLTTRGGPSYNEQFF.

The rearrangement links TRBV7-8 to TRBJ1-2, with 9 bases identical to TRBD1. V gave up 4 bases and J gave up 2 bases; unmatched junction bases: 17. Germline V gene sequence: CDR1 SGHVS, CDR2 FQNEAQ. The CDR3 has 19 amino acids. The CDR3 sequence is CASSSTPGSRQGGNYGYTF. CDR3 in DNA: TGTGCCAGCAGCTCCACTCCGGGGAGTAGACAGGGGGGGAACTATGGCTACACCTTC. The complete variable domain, with remaining parts taken from reference TRBV7-8 and TRBJ1-2, reads GAGVSQSPRYKVAKRGQDVALRCDPISGHVSLFWYQQALGQGPEFLTYFQNEAQLDKSGLPSDRFFAERPEGSVSTLKIQRTQQEDSAVYLCASSSTPGSRQGGNYGYTFGSGTRLTVV.

This sequence joins TRBV7-2 and TRBJ1-2; 7 nucleotides line up with TRBD1. The CDR3 contains 16 residues. Trimming took 5 bases from V and 3 from J; bases not matched to a gene: 12. The germline CDR1 and CDR2 sequences are SGHTA and FQGNSA. The CDR3 protein is CASSLNPGGFYYGYTF. The CDR3, as DNA: TGTGCCAGCAGCCTAAACCCAGGGGGTTTTTACTATGGCTACACCTTC.

The count of this clone is one. This chain links TRBV6-2 or TRBV6-3 with TRBJ2-3, with D possibly TRBD1 on 5 matching bases. This CDR3 is built from 16 residues. V was shortened by 4 bases and J by 3 bases, with 17 bases between the two germline ends. The germline CDR1 and CDR2 sequences are MNHEY and SVGEGT. The CDR3 sequence is CASSWDQGTPTDTQYF. CDR3 in DNA: TGTGCCAGCAGTTGGGATCAGGGTACCCCAACAGATACGCAGTATTTT.